This TCR beta chain is from a study of T cell changes during pregnancy in multiple sclerosis. Clones were sequenced by immunoSEQ multiplex PCR, and TCRdb holds only the in-frame ones, with some missing. The sample holds 68,000 or so clones; about 91% are singletons and the top ten take 1.2% to 1.5%. This CDR3 is 14 amino acids long. CDR1 and CDR2 (germline): MNHNY, SVGAGI (reference sequence). Trimming cost V 5 bases and J 4 bases, with 15 bases left between them. This receptor was obtained from a female donor in good health, enrolled as a control in a pregnancy study. The chain has TRBV6-6 and TRBJ2-7; no clear D. Sequenced here: peripheral blood, sampled in the second trimester of pregnancy. In DNA form, the CDR3 reads TGTGCCAGCAGTCTCACTACCTCCGGGTACGAGCAGTACTTC. It specifies CASSLTTSGYEQYF.